The clone carrying this T cell receptor beta chain appeared a few times. Its antigen is undetermined. The data originate from a study of shared clonotypes between healthy human individuals. Sequenced by immunoSEQ multiplex PCR; TCRdb stores in-frame clones only, minus some. The table includes around 480,000 clones, nearly 80% detected once. General observations from the study: Sample collection involved blood only; tissue repertoires are likely different.

Trimming at V came to 1 base and at J to 4 bases, leaving 6 bases not matched to a gene. Germline CDR1 LGHNA, CDR2 YSLEER. The CDR3 is 16 amino acids. Sequenced input: PBMCs. This chain joins TRBV4-3 and TRBJ2-1; TRBD2 matches 8 bases. The clonotype was recovered from a middle-aged woman in good health. Some clones in this sample may be carry-over from other donors' samples. The chain's CDR3 is CASSQASGLYYNEQFF. The CDR3 DNA reads TGCGCCAGCAGCCAAGCTAGCGGGCTCTATTACAATGAGCAGTTCTTC.